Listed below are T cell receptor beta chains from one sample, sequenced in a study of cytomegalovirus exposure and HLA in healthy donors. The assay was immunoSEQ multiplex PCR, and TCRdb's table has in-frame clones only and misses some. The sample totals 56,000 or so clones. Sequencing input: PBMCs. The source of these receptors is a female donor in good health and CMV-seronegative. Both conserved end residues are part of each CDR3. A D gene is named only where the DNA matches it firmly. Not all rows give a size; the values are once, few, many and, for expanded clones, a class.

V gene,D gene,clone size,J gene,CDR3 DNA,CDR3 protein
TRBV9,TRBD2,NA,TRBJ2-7,TGTGCCAGCAGCGTCGGGACTAGACCTTACGAGCAGTACTTC,CASSVGTRPYEQYF
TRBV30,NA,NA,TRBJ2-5,TGTGCCTGGACCGACCTACACAGCCAAGAGACCCAGTACTTC,CAWTDLHSQETQYF
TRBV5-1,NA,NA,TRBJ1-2,TGCGCCAGCAGCATAGACAGAGCAAATGGCTACACCTTC,CASSIDRANGYTF
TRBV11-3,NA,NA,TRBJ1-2,TGTGCCAGCAGCCCTAGGGAGAGAGACTATGGCTACACCTTC,CASSPRERDYGYTF
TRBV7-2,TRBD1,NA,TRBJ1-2,TGTGCCAGCAGCCCCTTAACAGGGGACTATGGCTACACCTTC,CASSPLTGDYGYTF
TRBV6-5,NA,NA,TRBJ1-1,TGTGCCAGCAGTTACCTCGCTGGGGGGGTGAACACTGAAGCTTTCTTT,CASSYLAGGVNTEAFF
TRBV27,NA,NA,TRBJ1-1,TGTGCCAGCAGTACGGACAGGAACACTGAAGCTTTCTTT,CASSTDRNTEAFF
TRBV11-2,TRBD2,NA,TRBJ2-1,TGTGCCAGCAGCTTAGTGACTAGCCCTAACAATGAGCAGTTCTTC,CASSLVTSPNNEQFF
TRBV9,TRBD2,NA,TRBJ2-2,TGTGCCAGCAGCGGGGCTAGCGGGGGAACCGTAGCCGGGGAGCTGTTTTTT,CASSGASGGTVAGELFF
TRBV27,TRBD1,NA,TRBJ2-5,TGTGCCAGCAGTTACGGGACAGGTCAAGAGACCCAGTACTTC,CASSYGTGQETQYF
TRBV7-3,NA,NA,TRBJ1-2,TGTGCCAGCAGCTTGGGCGGGAGGACTGGCTACACCTTC,CASSLGGRTGYTF
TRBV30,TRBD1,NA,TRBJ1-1,TGTGCCTGGAGCACTAGGACAGGGAGGACTGAAGCTTTCTTT,CAWSTRTGRTEAFF
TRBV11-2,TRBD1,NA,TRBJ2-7,TGTGCCAGCAGCCACTACAAGACCGGGACAGGGTCTACCTACGAGCAGTACTTC,CASSHYKTGTGSTYEQYF
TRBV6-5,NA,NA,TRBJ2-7,TGTGCCAGCAGTACACTAGGGGAGCAGTACTTC,CASSTLGEQYF
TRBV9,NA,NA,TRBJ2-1,TGTGCCAGCAGCGTGACCGGGACACTCTCCTACAATGAGCAGTTCTTC,CASSVTGTLSYNEQFF
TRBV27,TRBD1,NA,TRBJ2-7,TGTGCCAGCAGCCAGGGACTACAGGGGGCTGGCGAGCAGTACTTC,CASSQGLQGAGEQYF
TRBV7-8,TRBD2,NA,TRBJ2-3,TGTGCCAGCAGCTTACTGTTTGCGGGGGAAAGCACAGATACGCAGTATTTT,CASSLLFAGESTDTQYF
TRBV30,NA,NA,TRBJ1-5,TGTGCCTGGAGTGTAGGGGGGGTGGGCGATCAGCCCCAGCATTTT,CAWSVGGVGDQPQHF
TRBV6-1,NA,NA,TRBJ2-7,TGTGCCAGCAGTGTCCGGGTCTTCTACGAGCAGTACTTC,CASSVRVFYEQYF
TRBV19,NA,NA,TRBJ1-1,TGTGCCAGTAGGGACAGACTGAACACTGAAGCTTTCTTT,CASRDRLNTEAFF
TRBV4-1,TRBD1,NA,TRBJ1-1,TGCGCCAGCAGCCGGGGACAGTGGAACACTGAAGCTTTCTTT,CASSRGQWNTEAFF
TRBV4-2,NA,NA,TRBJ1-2,TGTGCCAGCAGCCAAGTCTGGCAGGGTGGCGGCTACACCTTC,CASSQVWQGGGYTF
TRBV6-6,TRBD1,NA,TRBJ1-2,TGTGCCAGCAGTACTCTCGGGGACAGGGGGCAGGGCTACACCTTC,CASSTLGDRGQGYTF
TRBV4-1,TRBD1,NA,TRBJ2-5,TGCGCCAGCAGCCAAGATGGGAATGACAGGGGGCAGTGGGAGACCCAGTACTTC,CASSQDGNDRGQWETQYF
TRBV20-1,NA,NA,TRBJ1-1,TGCAGTGCTTTTAGGAACACTGAAGCTTTCTTT,CSAFRNTEAFF
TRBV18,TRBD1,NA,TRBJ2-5,TGTGCCAGCTCACCTACAGGGGGCGGACTTGAGACCCAGTACTTC,CASSPTGGGLETQYF
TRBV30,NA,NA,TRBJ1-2,TGTGCCTGGAGTGTAATCTCGCGGAGCTATGGCTACACCTTC,CAWSVISRSYGYTF
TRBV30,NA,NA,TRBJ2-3,TGTGCCTGGAGTGTACAAGCGGTAGACGATACGCAGTATTTT,CAWSVQAVDDTQYF
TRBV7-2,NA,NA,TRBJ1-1,TGTGCCAGCAGTCCTCAGCACAGGGACGGATCTGAAGCTTTCTTT,CASSPQHRDGSEAFF
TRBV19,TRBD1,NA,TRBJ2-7,TGTGCCAGTAGTATAGCCGGGACAGCCTACGAGCAGTACTTC,CASSIAGTAYEQYF
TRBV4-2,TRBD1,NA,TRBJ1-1,TGTGCCAGCAGACAAGTACAGGGGTTGGCTTTCTTT,CASRQVQGLAFF
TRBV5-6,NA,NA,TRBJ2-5,TGTGCCAGCAGCCAGTTATTTCAAGAGACCCAGTACTTC,CASSQLFQETQYF
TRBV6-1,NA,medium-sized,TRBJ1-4,TGTGCCAGCAGTGAAAGGACAGCTAATGAAAAACTGTTTTTT,CASSERTANEKLFF
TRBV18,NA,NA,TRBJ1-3,TGTGCCAGCTCACCTGGGGAGACTGGAAACACCATATATTTT,CASSPGETGNTIYF
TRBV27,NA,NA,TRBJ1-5,TGTGCCAGCAGTTTAAGGGCGGGCAATGGGCCCCAGCATTTT,CASSLRAGNGPQHF
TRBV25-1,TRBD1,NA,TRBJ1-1,TGTGCCAGCAGGGCTGGACAGGAGAACACTGAAGCTTTCTTT,CASRAGQENTEAFF
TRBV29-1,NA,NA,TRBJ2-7,TGCAGCGTTGACGGGGAGGGGGGTTACGAGCAGTACTTC,CSVDGEGGYEQYF
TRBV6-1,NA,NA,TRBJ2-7,TGTGCCAGCAGACCCGGACAGTCCGGCTACGAGCAGTACTTC,CASRPGQSGYEQYF
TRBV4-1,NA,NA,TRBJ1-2,TGCGCCAGCAGCCAAGATAAGGGGCAAAGATATGGCTACACCTTC,CASSQDKGQRYGYTF
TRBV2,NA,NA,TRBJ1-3,TGTGCCATAAGGATGGACTGGGACACCATATATTTT,CAIRMDWDTIYF
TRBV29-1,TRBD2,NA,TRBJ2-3,TGCAGCGTTGTCAGGACTAGCGCCACAGATACGCAGTATTTT,CSVVRTSATDTQYF
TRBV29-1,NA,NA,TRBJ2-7,TGCAGCGTTGAAGGCCCCGGCTACGAGCAGTACTTC,CSVEGPGYEQYF
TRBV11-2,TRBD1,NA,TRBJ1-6,TGTGCCAGCAGCCTGACAGGGGTGAATTCACCCCTCCACTTT,CASSLTGVNSPLHF
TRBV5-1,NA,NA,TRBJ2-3,TGCGCCAGCAGAAGGGACACCACAGATACGCAGTATTTT,CASRRDTTDTQYF
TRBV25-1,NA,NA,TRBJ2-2,TGTGCCAGCAGCTCAGGGGCGCAAAGGACCGGGGAGCTGTTTTTT,CASSSGAQRTGELFF
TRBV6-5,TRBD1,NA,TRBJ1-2,TGTGCCAGCAGTCCCGGGACAGGTGCCTATGGCTACACCTTC,CASSPGTGAYGYTF
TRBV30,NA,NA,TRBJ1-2,TGTGCCGGGAGCACGGGCCAGGGGAGGGGAAAGGGCTACACCTTC,CAGSTGQGRGKGYTF
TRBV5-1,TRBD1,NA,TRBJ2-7,TGCGCCAGCAGCCTCCGGGACAGGGGGTACGAGCAGTACTTC,CASSLRDRGYEQYF
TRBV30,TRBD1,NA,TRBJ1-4,TGTGCCTGGAATCCACCGGGACAGAGTAATGAAAAACTGTTTTTT,CAWNPPGQSNEKLFF
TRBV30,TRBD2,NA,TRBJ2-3,TGTGCCTGGAGTGGGACTAGAGAGGGTGTAGATACGCAGTATTTT,CAWSGTREGVDTQYF